There are a few counts of the clone carrying this T cell receptor beta chain. Clones were read by immunoSEQ multiplex PCR, and TCRdb kept only the in-frame ones, dropping some. Of 120,000 or so clones in the sample, approximately 80% are singletons; the top ten hold around 4.8%. The junction had 8 bases not matched to a gene; V was cut back by 7 bases and J by 4 bases. The CDR3 length is 15 residues. CDR1 LNHDA and CDR2 SQIVND come from the germline V gene (reference sequence). This sample is drawn from a study of radiotherapy plus CTLA-4 blockade in lung cancer. The TCR was taken from a human donor with non-small cell lung cancer who had a partial response to radiotherapy plus ipilimumab. This rearrangement joins TRBV19 to TRBJ2-3; TRBD1 matches at 10 bases. The sample was peripheral blood, taken from a patient treated with radiotherapy plus ipilimumab. This chain's CDR3 is CASNSPGQGPDTQYF. DNA of the CDR3: TGTGCCAGTAACAGTCCGGGACAGGGGCCAGATACGCAGTATTTT. The variable domain in full, completed from reference TRBV19 and TRBJ2-3, reads DGGITQSPKYLFRKEGQNVTLSCEQNLNHDAMYWYRQDPGQGLRLIYYSQIVNDFQKGDIAEGYSVSREKKESFPLTVTSAQKNPTAFYLCASNSPGQGPDTQYFGPGTRLTVL.